The 25 T cell receptor beta chains listed next were all sequenced from one sample in a study of T cells after yellow fever vaccination. TCRdb re-derived calls from the 5' RACE reads in MiXCR, one entry per CDR3 protein. The sample lists approximately 70,000 distinct CDR3 sequences; roughly 7% were seen once. The starting material was CD8+ T cells sorted from PBMCs, obtained 9 to 11 days after the first yellow fever vaccination. The receptors were sampled from a man aged 18-30 years who received the YFV17D yellow fever vaccine.

This clonotype has just a few counts. V usage is TRBV5-6 and J usage is TRBJ2-3; 10 nucleotides match TRBD1. V was pared by 4 bases and J by 2 bases, with 7 bases of the junction left unmatched. In germline, CDR1 is SGHDT, CDR2 YYEEEE. The CDR3 sequence is 16 residues long. The CDR3: CASSLGQGPITDTQYF. DNA of the CDR3: TGTGCCAGCAGCCTGGGACAGGGGCCGATCACAGATACGCAGTATTTT.

The table lists this clonotype with many counts. The chain carries TRBV9 and TRBJ1-1, with a possible D match to TRBD1 (6 bases). The germline gives CDR1 SGDLS, CDR2 YYNGEE. This CDR3 contains 17 residues. The ends were cut back, 0 bases at V and 0 bases at J, with 15 bases in the middle. The CDR3 sequence is CASSVAPWGAMNTEAFF. The CDR3 nucleotides read TGTGCCAGCAGCGTAGCCCCTTGGGGGGCCATGAACACTGAAGCTTTCTTT.

This clonotype was counted ten times or more. This rearrangement joins TRBV4-3 to TRBJ2-1; 9 bases agree with TRBD1. The junction had 3 bases not matched to a gene; V was cut back by 0 bases and J by 3 bases. Germline V gene sequence: CDR1 LGHNA, CDR2 YSLEER. This CDR3 is built from 16 residues. DNA of the CDR3: TGCGCCAGCAGCCAAGAATGGGACAGGGTCTACAATGAGCAGTTCTTC. It specifies CASSQEWDRVYNEQFF.

This clonotype has more than one count but fewer than ten. The gene calls are TRBV10-3 and TRBJ2-3; weak D call: TRBD1 (6 bases). V shed 6 bases and J shed 2 bases, with 9 bases lying between them. The CDR3 loop spans 13 amino acids. Germline CDR1 and CDR2: ENHRY and SYGVKD. The CDR3: CAIRDSLTDTQYF. The CDR3 DNA sequence: TGTGCCATCAGGGACAGCCTCACAGATACGCAGTATTTT.

This clonotype came up many times. The chain combines TRBV13 with TRBJ1-4, with TRBD1 as a possible D gene (6 bases). Trimming took off 1 base at V and 4 bases at J, with 7 bases between the two ends. The CDR3 loop spans 14 amino acids. Germline V lookup: CDR1 PRHDT, CDR2 FYEKMQ (reference sequence). The CDR3 DNA reads as TGTGCCAGCAGCTTAGAGGACAGTAATGAAAAACTGTTTTTT. As protein: CASSLEDSNEKLFF.

This clonotype was seen more than once but under ten times. The chain carries TRBV28 and TRBJ1-5; TRBD1 matches at 9 bases. After removal of 10 bases from V and 3 bases from J, the junction contained 13 bases not matched to a gene. Germline assignment: CDR1 MDHEN and CDR2 SYDVKM. This CDR3 comprises 16 residues. The CDR3 loop reads CATLRSGTGFNQPQHF. The CDR3 DNA follows: TGTGCCACCCTAAGATCGGGGACAGGGTTCAATCAGCCCCAGCATTTT.

This clonotype was seen repeatedly, ten times or more. V gene TRBV7-6 combines with J gene TRBJ2-7; D remains ambiguous. The CDR3 length is 13 residues. Germline V lookup: CDR1 SGHVS, CDR2 FNYEAQ. V shed 5 bases and J shed 4 bases, with 12 bases lying between them. CDR3 residues: CASSAGQSYEQYF. The CDR3 DNA is TGTGCCAGCAGCGCTGGGCAGAGTTACGAGCAGTACTTC.

This rearrangement joins TRBV4-2 to TRBJ1-5; D unresolved. The V end was cut by 4 bases, the J end by 2 bases, with 12 bases between. There are 15 residues in the CDR3. The V gene's germline CDR1 is LGHNA and CDR2 YNFKEQ. The CDR3 protein is CASSLGLGGNQPQHF. As DNA, the CDR3 is TGTGCCAGCAGCCTAGGCCTCGGAGGCAATCAGCCCCAGCATTTT.

The chain links TRBV5-5 to TRBJ1-1, with D maybe TRBD1 (6 bases). V was pared by 5 bases and J by 11 bases, with 16 bases between. CDR3 length: 12 residues. Germline V lookup: CDR1 SGHKS, CDR2 YYEKEE (reference sequence). The CDR3: CASRRGAGGAFF. As DNA, the CDR3 is TGTGCCAGCAGACGGGGGGCAGGAGGCGCTTTCTTT.

This clonotype occurred many times. The gene calls are TRBV5-1 and TRBJ2-7; weak D call: TRBD1 (6 bases). CDR1 SGHRS and CDR2 YFSETQ come from the germline V gene. This CDR3 is 15 amino acids long. V dropped 4 bases and J dropped 3 bases, with 17 bases sitting between them. The DNA of the CDR3 is TGCGCCAGCAGCGTAGGATGGACAGATGTCTACGAGCAGTACTTC. It yields the protein CASSVGWTDVYEQYF.

A few counts support this clonotype. The V and J genes are TRBV4-1 and TRBJ1-1; the D is unclear. The germline V gene has CDR1 MGHRA and CDR2 YSYEKL. The CDR3 totals 14 residues. The germline V and J ends were trimmed by 5 bases and 0 bases, with 10 bases remaining between them. This CDR3 reads CASSSQYLNTEAFF. CDR3 DNA: TGCGCCAGCAGCTCACAGTATCTGAACACTGAAGCTTTCTTT.

The sample holds many counts of this clonotype. The rearrangement uses TRBV20-1 and TRBJ2-7; unclear D gene. The V and J ends lost 1 base and 0 bases respectively, with 10 bases between them. The CDR3 contains 14 residues. Germline values: CDR1 DFQATT, CDR2 SNEGSKA (reference sequence). The CDR3 nucleotides are TGCAGTGCTAGAGGGCAGGTGAGCTCCTACGAGCAGTACTTC. Protein product: CSARGQVSSYEQYF.

V gene TRBV12-3 or TRBV12-4 combines with J gene TRBJ1-1; TRBD1 is a possible D gene (5 bases). The CDR3 loop spans 15 amino acids. V was trimmed by 2 bases and J by 4 bases, leaving 14 bases between them. CDR3 DNA: TGTGCCAGCAGTTTAAAGGCTGGGGCGGTCACTGAAGCTTTCTTT. Amino acid sequence: CASSLKAGAVTEAFF.

Ten or more counts support this clonotype. The chain couples TRBV4-1 to TRBJ1-5; D unresolved. The V and J ends lost 3 bases and 0 bases respectively, with 9 bases between them. Germline CDR1 and CDR2: MGHRA and YSYEKL. The CDR3 has 15 residues. The CDR3 reads CASSQRHVSNQPQHF. The CDR3 DNA sequence: TGCGCCAGCAGCCAGAGACACGTTAGCAATCAGCCCCAGCATTTT.

This clonotype appeared many times. CDR3 amino acids: CASSLEGEGNQPQHF. CDR3 sequence (DNA): TGTGCCAGCAGCTTAGAAGGGGAGGGCAATCAGCCCCAGCATTTT. The chain carries TRBV7-6 and TRBJ1-5, with D maybe TRBD1 (5 bases). This CDR3 contains 15 residues. The V and J ends lost 1 base and 2 bases respectively, with 9 bases between them. Germline CDR1 is SGHVS and CDR2 is FNYEAQ.

This clonotype was seen ten or more times. The chain links TRBV12-3 or TRBV12-4 to TRBJ2-1; 11 bases agree with TRBD2. The CDR3 extends over 14 amino acids. V gave up 9 bases and J gave up 4 bases; unmatched junction bases: 5. The CDR3 loop is CASAGLAAYNEQFF. The CDR3, as DNA: TGTGCCAGTGCGGGACTAGCGGCTTACAATGAGCAGTTCTTC.

This clonotype was counted many times. The genes are TRBV12-3 or TRBV12-4 and TRBJ2-1; 10 bases match TRBD2. There are 16 residues in the CDR3. Trimming took 4 bases from V and 5 from J; bases not matched to a gene: 8. The CDR3 DNA reads TGTGCCAGCAGTTCAACACTAGCGGGGTACCACAATGAGCAGTTCTTC. This encodes CASSSTLAGYHNEQFF.

This clonotype came up a few times. V is TRBV4-2 and J is TRBJ2-3; D possibly matches TRBD1 or TRBD2 (5 bases each). Deletions cut 5 bases from V and 4 bases from J, with 13 bases between. CDR1 and CDR2 (germline): LGHNA, YNFKEQ. The CDR3 extends over 14 amino acids. CDR3 nucleotide sequence: TGTGCCAGCAGCACTAAGAGGGGCCCAGATACGCAGTATTTT. This translates into CASSTKRGPDTQYF.

The CDR3: CAIAYRGVEGEAFF. CDR3 nucleotide sequence: TGTGCCATCGCTTACAGGGGGGTGGAAGGTGAAGCTTTCTTT. The chain uses TRBV10-3 and TRBJ1-1; 8 bases are a match to TRBD1. Germline CDR1 and CDR2: ENHRY and SYGVKD. The CDR3 runs 14 residues. J was trimmed by 7 bases and V by 8 bases; bases with no gene match: 12.

This clonotype was counted many times. The CDR3, as DNA: TGTGCCAGCAGGCCGACAGGGATGGATGGCTACACCTTC. This gives the protein CASRPTGMDGYTF. V usage is TRBV7-2 and J usage is TRBJ1-2, with 7 bases identical to TRBD1. The CDR3 loop spans 13 amino acids. Losses at the gene ends were 6 bases for V and 6 bases for J; bases not matched to a gene: 7. Germline CDR1 reads SGHTA; CDR2 reads FQGNSA.

This clonotype was counted at least ten times. The chain employs TRBV7-9 and TRBJ2-7; D unclear. V shed 8 bases and J shed 0 bases, with 14 bases lying between them. The CDR3 is 14 residues long. Germline V gives CDR1 SEHNR, CDR2 FQNEAQ (reference sequence). CDR3 DNA sequence: TGTGCCAGCTCCGACTGGAAGAGCTCCTACGAGCAGTACGTC. Amino acids: CASSDWKSSYEQYV.

In this sample, this clonotype turned up many times. The rearrangement links TRBV6-2 or TRBV6-3 to TRBJ2-7; no clear D. Per germline, CDR1 MNHEY and CDR2 SVGEGT. V was trimmed by 8 bases and J by 7 bases, leaving 21 bases between them. The CDR3 consists of 14 residues. The CDR3 DNA follows: TGTGCCAGCGGCGACAAAGGGTTGTTTCTTGAGCAGTACGTC. This gives the protein CASGDKGLFLEQYV.

This chain links TRBV6-2 or TRBV6-3 with TRBJ2-2; D perhaps matches TRBD1 (5 bases). V was shortened by 4 bases and J by 5 bases, with 20 bases between the two germline ends. This CDR3 comprises 17 residues. The germline V gene encodes CDR1 MNHEY and CDR2 SVGEGT. For the CDR3, the DNA is TGTGCCAGCAGTTTATTATTTCGGCAGGGAAATACCGGGGAGCTGTTTTTT. As protein: CASSLLFRQGNTGELFF.

V is TRBV19 and J is TRBJ2-7; D may be TRBD1 or TRBD2 (5 bases each). The V end was cut by 10 bases, the J end by 2 bases, with 12 bases between. CDR3 length: 12 residues. Germline V gene lookup returns CDR1 LNHDA and CDR2 SQIVND (reference sequence). Here the CDR3 DNA reads TGTGCCACCCGGGACGGCACCTACGAGCAGTACTTC. As protein: CATRDGTYEQYF. The full variable domain, with the rest looked up from reference TRBV19 and TRBJ2-7, is DGGITQSPKYLFRKEGQNVTLSCEQNLNHDAMYWYRQDPGQGLRLIYYSQIVNDFQKGDIAEGYSVSREKKESFPLTVTSAQKNPTAFYLCATRDGTYEQYFGPGTRLTVT.

This clonotype was counted ten times or more. The V and J genes are TRBV4-3 and TRBJ2-1; D call uncertain. Trimming left V 4 bases short and J 5 bases short, with 15 bases between. The CDR3 contains 15 residues. Germline V gives CDR1 LGHNA, CDR2 YSLEER. CDR3 in amino acids: CASSLHQTEDNEQFF. In nucleotides, the CDR3 is TGCGCCAGCAGCCTCCACCAGACCGAAGACAATGAGCAGTTCTTC.